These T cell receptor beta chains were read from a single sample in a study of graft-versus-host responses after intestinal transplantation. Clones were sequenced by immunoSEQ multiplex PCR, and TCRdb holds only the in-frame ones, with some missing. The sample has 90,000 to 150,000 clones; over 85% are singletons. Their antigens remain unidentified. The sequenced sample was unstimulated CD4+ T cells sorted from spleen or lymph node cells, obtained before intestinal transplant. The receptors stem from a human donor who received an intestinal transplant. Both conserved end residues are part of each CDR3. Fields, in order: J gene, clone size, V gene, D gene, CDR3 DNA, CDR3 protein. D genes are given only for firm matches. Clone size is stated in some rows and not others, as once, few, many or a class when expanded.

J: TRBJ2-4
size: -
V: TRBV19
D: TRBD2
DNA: TGTGCCAGTAAAGTAAGGGCGCGGGAGGACAAAAACATTCAGTACTTC
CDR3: CASKVRAREDKNIQYF

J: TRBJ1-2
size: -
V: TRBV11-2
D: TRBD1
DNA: TGTGCCAGCTTCGGGACAGAAGACTATGGCTACACCTTC
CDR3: CASFGTEDYGYTF

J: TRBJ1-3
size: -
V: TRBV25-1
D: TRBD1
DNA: TGTGCCAGTCGGGACAGGGAACTATACTCTGGAAACACCATATATTTT
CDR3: CASRDRELYSGNTIYF

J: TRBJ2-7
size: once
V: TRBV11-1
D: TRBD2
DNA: TGTGCCAGCAGCGGCTGGACTAGCGGGGACTACGAGCAGTACTTC
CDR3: CASSGWTSGDYEQYF

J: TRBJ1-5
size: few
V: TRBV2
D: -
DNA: TGTGCCAGCAGTCCAGGCTATAATCAGCCCCAGCATTTT
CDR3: CASSPGYNQPQHF

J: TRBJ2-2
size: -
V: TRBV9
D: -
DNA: TGTGCCAGCAGCGTAGTAGCCGGGGAGCTGTTTTTT
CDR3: CASSVVAGELFF

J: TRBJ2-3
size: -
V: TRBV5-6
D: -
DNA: TGTGCCAGCAGTTGGAGGGGCACAGATACGCAGTATTTT
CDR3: CASSWRGTDTQYF

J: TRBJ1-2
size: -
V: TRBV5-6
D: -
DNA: TGTGCCAGCAGCCCCCCGTCCGGGGGAAACTATGGCTACACCTTC
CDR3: CASSPPSGGNYGYTF

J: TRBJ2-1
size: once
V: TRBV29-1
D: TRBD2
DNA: TGCAGCGTCGTTAGCGGGCCTAGCTCCTACAATGAGCAGTTCTTC
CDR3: CSVVSGPSSYNEQFF

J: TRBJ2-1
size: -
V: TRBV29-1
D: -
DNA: TGCAGCGTTGTAGCGAAGGCCTACAATGAGCAGTTCTTC
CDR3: CSVVAKAYNEQFF

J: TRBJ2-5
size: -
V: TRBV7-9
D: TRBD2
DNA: TGTGCCAGCAGCTTCTTCGGGAGGGCCCGACAAGAGACCCAGTACTTC
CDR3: CASSFFGRARQETQYF

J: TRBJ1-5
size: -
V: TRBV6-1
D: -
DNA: TGTGCCAGCACAGGACAGAGGAATAGCAATCAGCCCCAGCATTTT
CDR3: CASTGQRNSNQPQHF

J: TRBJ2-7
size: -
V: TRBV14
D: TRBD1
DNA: TGTGCCAGCAGCCCTACCGAGGACAGGGGACTCTACGAGCAGTACTTC
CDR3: CASSPTEDRGLYEQYF

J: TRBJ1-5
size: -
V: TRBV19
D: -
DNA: TGTGCCAGTAGGAGCAGGGGCAATCAGCCCCAGCATTTT
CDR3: CASRSRGNQPQHF

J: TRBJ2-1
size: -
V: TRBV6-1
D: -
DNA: TGTGCCAGCAGTGGTCTCCACAATGAGCAGTTCTTC
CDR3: CASSGLHNEQFF

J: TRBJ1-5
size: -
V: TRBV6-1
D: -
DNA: TGTGCCAGCAGGGAGAATAGCAATCAGCCCCAGCATTTT
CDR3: CASRENSNQPQHF

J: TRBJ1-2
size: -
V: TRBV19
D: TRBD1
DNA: TGTGCCAGTAAGGAGGGGGCGAGTGGCTACACCTTC
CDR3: CASKEGASGYTF

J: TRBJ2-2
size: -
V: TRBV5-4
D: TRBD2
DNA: TGTGCCAGCAGCTTGGGAGGGGGACTAGCGGGTAGGGCCGGGGAGCTGTTTTTT
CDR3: CASSLGGGLAGRAGELFF

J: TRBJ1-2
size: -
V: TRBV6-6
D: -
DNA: TGTGCCAGCAGTTACTCGAGAGCGTCCTATGGCTACACCTTC
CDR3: CASSYSRASYGYTF

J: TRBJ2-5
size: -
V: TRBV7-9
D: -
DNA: TGTGCCAGCAGCTTTGCTTACAGCGGCCAAGAGACCCAGTACTTC
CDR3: CASSFAYSGQETQYF

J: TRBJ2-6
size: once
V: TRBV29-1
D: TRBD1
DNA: TGCAGCGTGCAGGGGGCTGGGGCCAACGTCCTGACTTTC
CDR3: CSVQGAGANVLTF

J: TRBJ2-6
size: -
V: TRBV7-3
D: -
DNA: TGTGCCAGCAGCTTAACGGGGGCGACTGGGGCCAACGTCCTGACTTTC
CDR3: CASSLTGATGANVLTF

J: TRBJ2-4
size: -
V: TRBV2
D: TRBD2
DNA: TGTGCCAGCAGCGCCCATAGCGGGAGGGCGATAAACATTCAGTACTTC
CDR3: CASSAHSGRAINIQYF

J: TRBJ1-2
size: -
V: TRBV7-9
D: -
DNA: TGTGCCAGCAGCTCGACAGCGCTTAACTATGGCTACACCTTC
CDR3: CASSSTALNYGYTF

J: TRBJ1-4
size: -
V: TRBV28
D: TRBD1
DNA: TGTGCCAGCACCCCCGCCGGGACAGGGACTGAAAAACTGTTTTTT
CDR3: CASTPAGTGTEKLFF

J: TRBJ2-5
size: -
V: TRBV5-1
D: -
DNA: TGCGCCAGCAGCAAGGGGAACAGTGACCAAGAGACCCAGTACTTC
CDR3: CASSKGNSDQETQYF

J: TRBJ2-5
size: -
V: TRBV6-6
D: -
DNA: TGTGCCAGCAGAGGGGACATGGGAGGCGGGGAGACCCAGTACTTC
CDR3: CASRGDMGGGETQYF

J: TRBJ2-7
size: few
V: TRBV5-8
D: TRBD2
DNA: TGTGCCAGCAGCTTGCCCCTAGCGGGGTACTACGAGCAGTACTTC
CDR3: CASSLPLAGYYEQYF

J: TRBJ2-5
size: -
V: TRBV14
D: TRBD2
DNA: TGTGCCAGCAGCCTCAGGGTAGGCGGGAGGGCCGAGGAGACCCAGTACTTC
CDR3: CASSLRVGGRAEETQYF

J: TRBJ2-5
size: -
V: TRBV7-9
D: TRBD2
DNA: TGTGCCAGCTCTCGGGGCGGCGGGAGGGCCGGAGAGACCCAGTACTTC
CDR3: CASSRGGGRAGETQYF

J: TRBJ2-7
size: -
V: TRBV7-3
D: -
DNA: TGTGCCAGCAGCATGGGACCCTCCTACGAGCAGTACTTC
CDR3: CASSMGPSYEQYF

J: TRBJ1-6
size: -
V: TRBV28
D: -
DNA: TGTGCCAGCAGTTGGAGGTCACCCCTCCACTTT
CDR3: CASSWRSPLHF

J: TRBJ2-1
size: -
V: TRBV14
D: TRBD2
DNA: TGTGCCAGCAGCCATCCCTCGACTAGCGGGGCCTACAATGAGCAGTTCTTC
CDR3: CASSHPSTSGAYNEQFF

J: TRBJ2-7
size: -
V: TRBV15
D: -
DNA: TGTGCCACCAGCTCAGCGGAGACAGGCCCCTGGGGTAGCGACGAGCAGTACTTC
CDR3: CATSSAETGPWGSDEQYF

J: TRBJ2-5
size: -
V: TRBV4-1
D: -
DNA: TGCGCCAGCAGCCAAGGACAGACGTACCAAGAGACCCAGTACTTC
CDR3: CASSQGQTYQETQYF

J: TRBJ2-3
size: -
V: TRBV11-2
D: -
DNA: TGTGCCAGCAGCCCCCGAGCCTCCGGAGATACGCAGTATTTT
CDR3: CASSPRASGDTQYF

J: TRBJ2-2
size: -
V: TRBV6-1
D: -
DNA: TGTGCCAGCAGTGAAATTATAAGCGACACCGGGGAGCTGTTTTTT
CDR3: CASSEIISDTGELFF

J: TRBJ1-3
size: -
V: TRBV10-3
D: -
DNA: TGTGCCATCAGTGTCTACAGTGAGTCTTCTGGAAACACCATATATTTT
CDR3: CAISVYSESSGNTIYF

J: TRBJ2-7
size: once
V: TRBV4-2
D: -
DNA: TGTGCCAGCAGCCAAGAAACTGGCCGGGATCTAGACTTC
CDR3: CASSQETGRDLDF

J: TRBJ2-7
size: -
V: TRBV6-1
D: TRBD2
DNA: TGTGCCAGCAGGTACGGACTAGCCTACGAGCAGTACTTC
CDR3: CASRYGLAYEQYF

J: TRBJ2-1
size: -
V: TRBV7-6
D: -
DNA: TGTGCCAGCAGCTTAGCGCAGAGGAGCAGCTCCTACAATGAGCAGTTCTTC
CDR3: CASSLAQRSSSYNEQFF

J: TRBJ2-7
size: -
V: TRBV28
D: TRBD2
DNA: TGTGCCAGCAGACTTAGCGGGAGGCGTCCCTACGAGCAGTACTTC
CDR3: CASRLSGRRPYEQYF

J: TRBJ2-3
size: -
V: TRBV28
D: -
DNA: TGTGCCAGCAGCCCCGGAGCCACAGATACGCAGTATTTT
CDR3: CASSPGATDTQYF

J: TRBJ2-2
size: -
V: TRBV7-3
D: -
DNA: TGTGCCAGCAGCTATATGGCAGGGGTTTCTGGGGAGCTGTTTTTT
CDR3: CASSYMAGVSGELFF

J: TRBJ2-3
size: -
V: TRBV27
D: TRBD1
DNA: TGTGCCAGCAGTTTATGGGGACAGGGTGGCACAGATACGCAGTATTTT
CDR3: CASSLWGQGGTDTQYF

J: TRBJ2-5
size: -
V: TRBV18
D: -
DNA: TGTGCCAGCTCACTAATCGGGGCGAGGGAGACCCAGTACTTC
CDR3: CASSLIGARETQYF

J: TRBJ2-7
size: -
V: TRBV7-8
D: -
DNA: TGTGCCAGCAGCTTAGTTGCCGGAGGATTCTCCTACGAGCAGTACTTC
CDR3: CASSLVAGGFSYEQYF

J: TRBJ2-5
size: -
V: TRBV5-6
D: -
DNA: TGTGCCAGCAGCCCACGGACATCTCAAGAGACCCAGTACTTC
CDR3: CASSPRTSQETQYF

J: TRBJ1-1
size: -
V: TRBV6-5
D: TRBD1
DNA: TGTGCCACCCAGCCAGCAGGGGGCACTGAAGCTTTCTTT
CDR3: CATQPAGGTEAFF

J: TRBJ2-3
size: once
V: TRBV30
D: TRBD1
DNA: TGTGCCTGGAGTGCCCGTACCGGGCAGGGGGCTCCCCCAGATACGCAGTATTTT
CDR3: CAWSARTGQGAPPDTQYF

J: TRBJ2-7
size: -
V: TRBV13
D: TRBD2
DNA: TGTGCCAGCACAGGACTAGCGGCTTACGAGCAGTACTTC
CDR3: CASTGLAAYEQYF

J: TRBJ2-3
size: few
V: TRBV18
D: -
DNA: TGTGCCAGCTCACCACCGGCGAAGAGCACAGATACGCAGTATTTT
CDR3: CASSPPAKSTDTQYF

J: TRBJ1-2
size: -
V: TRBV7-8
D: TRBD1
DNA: TGTGCCAGCAGCTCCCAATCGGGACAGTTCTATGGCTACACCTTC
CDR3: CASSSQSGQFYGYTF

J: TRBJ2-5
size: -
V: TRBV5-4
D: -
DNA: TGTGCCAGCAGCTTGAGGGACCGGGAGACCCAGTACTTC
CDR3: CASSLRDRETQYF